This TCR beta chain derives from a study of CD8+ T cells in alopecia areata. Turning to the study itself: Disease severity was quantified as SALT score of affected scalp area. Study-level points and caveats: Many expanded lesional clones persisted in scalp and blood during tofacitinib.

The CDR3 is made up of 12 amino acids. Germline V gene lookup returns CDR1 SGHRS and CDR2 YFSETQ. Trimming removed 4 bases at V and 4 bases at J, with 8 bases between. Stated treatment: oral pan-JAK inhibitor, 5-10 mg twice daily. Peripheral blood, together with lesional scalp punch biopsies, was collected from alopecia areata patients. Isolated RNA was reverse transcribed into cDNA used as the sequencing template. The method was immunoSEQ multiplex PCR; TCRdb's version includes in-frame clones alone and lacks a portion of them. The sample comprises 150,000 to 200,000 clones, roughly half of which are singletons, and around 10% rests with the top ten. Concerning this clone: The antigen remains unidentified.

This rearrangement joins TRBV5-1 to TRBJ1-1; D uncertain. This TCR was recovered from a human donor with alopecia areata. Source: CD8+ T cells sorted from blood, taken around week 52, from a patient treated with tofacitinib. CDR3 residues: CASSLKGTEAFF. Here the CDR3 DNA reads TGCGCCAGCAGCCTCAAGGGCACTGAAGCTTTCTTT.